These 10 T cell receptor beta chains share one sample of origin, sequenced in a study of cytomegalovirus exposure and HLA in healthy donors. 13 Jbeta primers and 60 Vbeta primers were used for the PCR. Libraries were prepared by immunoSEQ multiplex PCR; TCRdb keeps only in-frame clonotypes and omits some of them. This sample has approximately 240,000 clones, with about four fifths found just once. Sequencing was performed on PBMCs. The receptors originated from a woman between 40 and 50 years old in good health and CMV-seropositive.

The chain has TRBV5-6 and TRBJ2-7; D not certain. Trimming removed 2 bases from V and 2 bases from J, with 8 bases in between. Per germline, CDR1 SGHDT and CDR2 YYEEEE. There are 13 residues in the CDR3. The DNA for the CDR3 is TGTGCCAGCAGCTTAGAGGCCCCCTACGAGCAGTACTTC. This sequence encodes CASSLEAPYEQYF.

This chain links TRBV27 with TRBJ1-4; TRBD1 might be the D (5 bases). V shed 6 bases and J shed 7 bases, with 15 bases lying between them. This CDR3 has 14 amino acids. CDR1 and CDR2 (germline): MNHEY, SMNVEV (reference sequence). DNA of the CDR3: TGTGCCAGCAGCACCGGGACTTGGGGTGAAAAACTGTTTTTT. Amino acids: CASSTGTWGEKLFF. Together with reference TRBV27 and TRBJ1-4, the CDR3 gives the full variable domain: EAQVTQNPRYLITVTGKKLTVTCSQNMNHEYMSWYRQDPGLGLRQIYYSMNVEVTDKGDVPEGYKVSRKEKRNFPLILESPSPNQTSLYFCASSTGTWGEKLFFGSGTQLSVL.

This chain links TRBV7-3 with TRBJ2-3; 13 bases agree with TRBD2. The CDR3 runs 15 residues. Per the germline V gene, CDR1 is SGHTA and CDR2 is FQGTGA. J gave up 4 bases and V 5 bases, and 3 bases lay outside the gene matches. The DNA of the CDR3 is TGTGCCAGCAGCAGGACTAGCGGGAGATCAGATACGCAGTATTTT. Amino acid sequence: CASSRTSGRSDTQYF.

The chain employs TRBV7-3 and TRBJ2-1; D may be TRBD2 (6 bases). V lost 5 bases to trimming and J lost 5 bases, with 13 bases between them. Looked up from germline, CDR1 is SGHTA and CDR2 is FQGTGA. CDR3 size: 14 residues. CDR3 bases: TGTGCCAGCAGCGAGGCCGGGGGTAACAATGAGCAGTTCTTC. It translates to CASSEAGGNNEQFF.

The CDR3 nucleotides are TGTGCCAGCAGCCAGTCGTTGACAGGGACGGCGAACACTGAAGCTTTCTTT. This encodes CASSQSLTGTANTEAFF. This sequence joins TRBV14 and TRBJ1-1; 7 positions match TRBD1. Germline V gene sequence: CDR1 SGHDN, CDR2 FVKESK. V shed 3 bases, J shed 1 base, and the junction held 11 bases outside the gene matches. The CDR3 loop spans 17 amino acids.

V is TRBV7-9 and J is TRBJ2-1, with 8 nucleotides matching TRBD2. In germline, CDR1 is SEHNR, CDR2 FQNEAQ (reference sequence). V shed 6 bases and J 0 bases; nucleotides not matched to a gene: 7. CDR3 length: 16 residues. The CDR3 loop is CASRPLAGASYNEQFF. DNA for the CDR3: TGTGCCAGCAGGCCCCTAGCGGGTGCCTCCTACAATGAGCAGTTCTTC. The full variable domain, completed using reference TRBV7-9 and TRBJ2-1, is DTGVSQNPRHKITKRGQNVTFRCDPISEHNRLYWYRQTLGQGPEFLTYFQNEAQLEKSRLLSDRFSAERPKGSFSTLEIQRTEQGDSAMYLCASRPLAGASYNEQFFGPGTRLTVL.

The genes are TRBV5-8 and TRBJ1-4; no reliable D call. Looked up from germline, CDR1 is SGHTS and CDR2 is YDEGEE. The CDR3 is 16 amino acids. Between the trimmed V and J ends, which lost 3 bases and 8 bases, there was a span of 20 bases. The CDR3 here is CASSYTGIGVAEKLFF. In DNA, the CDR3 is TGTGCCAGCAGCTACACCGGCATCGGGGTGGCGGAAAAACTGTTTTTT.

The chain is built from TRBV30 and TRBJ1-4, with D unresolved. Germline CDR1 GTSNPN, CDR2 SVGIG (reference sequence). The CDR3 totals 16 residues. The ends were cut back, 0 bases at V and 7 bases at J, with 18 bases in the middle. CDR3 DNA: TGTGCCTGGAGTGTACCCCTCGGTAGTACGATTGAAAAACTGTTTTTT. This gives the protein CAWSVPLGSTIEKLFF.

The V and J genes are TRBV19 and TRBJ1-2, with D perhaps matching TRBD1 (6 bases). This CDR3 spans 15 amino acids. Trimming pared 5 bases from V and 2 bases from J, leaving 15 bases between. The germline CDR1 and CDR2 sequences are LNHDA and SQIVND (reference sequence). Here the CDR3 reads CASSPRPGVNYGYTF. The CDR3, as DNA: TGTGCCAGTAGTCCTCGGCCAGGGGTCAACTATGGCTACACCTTC.

The chain uses TRBV30 and TRBJ1-1; D uncertain. The V end was cut by 3 bases, the J end by 0 bases, with 5 bases between. In germline, CDR1 is GTSNPN, CDR2 SVGIG (reference sequence). CDR3 length: 12 amino acids. The CDR3 sequence: CAWRLMNTEAFF. The CDR3 DNA reads as TGTGCCTGGAGACTTATGAACACTGAAGCTTTCTTT.